This T cell receptor (beta chain) was captured by sequencing in a study of cytomegalovirus exposure and HLA in healthy donors. This CDR3 comprises 11 residues. V was cut by 6 bases and J by 4 bases, with 9 bases left in between. Germline CDR1 and CDR2: SQVTM and ANQGSEA. Study results and caveats: Productive status was seen about 90% or about 30% of the time for most TCR beta V segments in an earlier analysis. A further, later analysis showed that HLA-associated TCR beta chains (compared with equally common others) were more clonally expanded.

13 Jbeta primers and 60 Vbeta primers were used for the PCR. Profiled with immunoSEQ multiplex PCR; TCRdb holds only in-frame clones, not every one. The sample records 200,000 to 250,000 clones, around 83% being singletons. This clone was picked up one time. Its target is not known. Source material: PBMCs. The receptor's source is a girl aged 5 to 17 in good health and CMV-seronegative. V usage is TRBV29-1 and J usage is TRBJ1-1; D might be TRBD1 (5 bases). In nucleotides, the CDR3 is TGCAGCGTGACAGCTCCCACTGAAGCTTTCTTT. Its translation is CSVTAPTEAFF.